The 31 T cell receptor beta chains listed next were all sequenced from one sample in a study of post-analysis software for immune sequencing data. No antigen is known for these receptors. Whole-study findings and limits: In patients, TRBV5-6, TRBV5-1 and TRBV20-1 belonged to roughly 5 TRBV segments found more frequently than in controls.

The authors incorporated unique molecular identifiers into the TCR beta cDNA libraries. TCRdb itself ran the PCR reads through MiXCR, one entry per CDR3 protein. The sample records approximately 730,000 distinct CDR3 sequences, around 42% being singletons. The sample comprised blood. The receptors were gathered from a girl aged 5-17 years with multiple sclerosis.

For this clonotype: One junction end does not reproduce the germline sequence, and a read error may be involved. The V and J genes are TRBV7-2 and TRBJ2-7, with 9 nucleotides matching TRBD2. Germline V lookup: CDR1 SGHTA, CDR2 FQGNSA. The CDR3 covers 16 residues. The CDR3 here is CAGSLVLAGWAYEQYF. Written as DNA, the CDR3 is TGTGCCGGCAGCTTAGTGCTAGCGGGGTGGGCCTACGAGCAGTACTTT.

The chain combines TRBV7-9 with TRBJ2-1; D call uncertain. Germline CDR1 SEHNR, CDR2 FQNEAQ (reference sequence). The CDR3 has 12 residues. Between the trimmed V and J ends, which lost 1 base and 10 bases, there was a span of 8 bases. Here the CDR3 DNA reads TGTGCCAGCAGCTTAGTTCTCCGAGAGCAGTTCTTC. Translated, it gives CASSLVLREQFF.

The chain combines TRBV15 with TRBJ2-7, with D perhaps being TRBD1 or TRBD2 (5 bases each). V shed 1 base and J shed 6 bases, with 10 bases lying between them. Germline CDR1 is LNHNV and CDR2 is YYDKDF (reference sequence). The CDR3 is 13 amino acids. CDR3 loop: CATSRVGEAEQYF. The CDR3 nucleotides read TGTGCCACCAGCAGAGTGGGGGAAGCCGAGCAGTACTTC.

The chain joins TRBV29-1 to TRBJ2-2; D possibly corresponds to TRBD2 (6 bases). CDR1 SQVTM and CDR2 ANQGSEA come from the germline V gene. The V gene lost 3 bases and the J gene lost 3 bases, with 14 bases spanning the gap. The CDR3 is 15 residues long. The DNA for the CDR3 is TGCAGCGTTGAGGAGGGTCCCCCGGACACCGGGGAGCTGTTTTTT. This translates into CSVEEGPPDTGELFF.

The gene calls are TRBV6-6 and TRBJ2-7, with D possibly matching TRBD1 (6 bases). V gave up 2 bases and J gave up 3 bases, with 11 bases separating them. The CDR3 covers 14 residues. Germline assignment: CDR1 MNHNY and CDR2 SVGAGI (reference sequence). The CDR3 loop reads CASSYGTGNYEQYF. In nucleotides, the CDR3 is TGTGCCAGCAGTTACGGTACAGGGAACTACGAGCAGTACTTC.

This clonotype was detected only a few times. V usage is TRBV28 and J usage is TRBJ1-3, with a weak D call TRBD1 (6 bases). The CDR3 is 16 amino acids. V dropped 1 base and J dropped 5 bases, with 15 bases sitting between them. The germline V gene encodes CDR1 MDHEN and CDR2 SYDVKM. This CDR3 reads CASSLSGRGNRNTIYF. CDR3 nucleotides: TGTGCCAGCAGTTTATCGGGCAGGGGAAATAGAAACACCATATATTTT.

The chain combines TRBV20-1 with TRBJ2-1; 8 bases line up with TRBD2. V lost 5 bases, J lost 9 bases, and 9 bases stayed unmatched. CDR3 size: 13 residues. CDR1 is DFQATT, CDR2 SNEGSKA, per germline (reference sequence). For the CDR3, the DNA is TGCAGTGCTGCGGGAGGCCCCCGACTTGAGCAGTTCTTC. This sequence encodes CSAAGGPRLEQFF.

This clonotype has only a few counts. DNA of the CDR3: TGTGCCAGCAGCCGGACGGACAGACCAGATACGCAGTATTTT. Translating it yields CASSRTDRPDTQYF. The V call is TRBV11-2, the J call TRBJ2-3; TRBD1 is a possible D gene (6 bases). Germline V gene sequence: CDR1 SGHAT, CDR2 FQNNGV. The ends were cut back, 5 bases at V and 4 bases at J, with 13 bases in the middle. The CDR3 runs to 14 residues.

The CDR3 here is CASSKSGSTYNEQFF. The DNA of the CDR3 is TGTGCCAGCAGTAAAAGCGGGAGCACCTACAATGAGCAGTTCTTC. The rearrangement joins TRBV28 to TRBJ2-1; 8 nucleotides line up with TRBD2. V was pared by 5 bases and J by 2 bases, with 5 bases of the junction left unmatched. Germline CDR1 is MDHEN and CDR2 is SYDVKM. The CDR3 has 15 amino acids.

The chain is built from TRBV7-6 and TRBJ2-1; D is ambiguous. With 5 bases removed from V and 5 bases from J, the gap between germline ends came to 13 bases. This CDR3 is built from 14 residues. The germline gives CDR1 SGHVS, CDR2 FNYEAQ. CDR3 in DNA: TGTGCCAGCAGCCCAAACTTCCCCCACAATGAGCAGTTCTTC. It is translated as CASSPNFPHNEQFF.

The V and J genes are TRBV7-9 and TRBJ2-7, with D tentatively TRBD1 (5 bases). The germline CDR1 and CDR2 sequences are SEHNR and FQNEAQ (reference sequence). Trimming took 5 bases from V and 3 from J, leaving 17 bases between them. The CDR3 is 15 amino acids. CDR3 in DNA: TGTGCCAGCAGCAACGTCCAGGGTACCGTCTACGAGCAGTACTTC. It encodes CASSNVQGTVYEQYF.

The V call is TRBV7-2, the J call TRBJ2-1; 14 bases align to TRBD2. The germline V gene encodes CDR1 SGHTA and CDR2 FQGNSA. V was pared by 5 bases and J by 6 bases, with 6 bases of the junction left unmatched. The CDR3 is 16 amino acids. CDR3 nucleotides: TGTGCCAGCAGCAAGGGACTAGCGGGAGATCGCAATGAGCAGTTCTTC. Its translation: CASSKGLAGDRNEQFF.

The V gene is TRBV11-2, the J gene TRBJ2-6; TRBD2 aligns across 8 bases. V was clipped by 3 bases and J by 0 bases; unmatched bases: 4. The germline gives CDR1 SGHAT, CDR2 FQNNGV. This CDR3 comprises 17 residues. The CDR3 DNA sequence: TGTGCCAGCAGCTTCCGGGGGGGAGGCTCTGGGGCCAACGTCCTGACTTTC. Its translation: CASSFRGGGSGANVLTF.

J is TRBJ2-5 and V is TRBV29-1; TRBD1 agrees at 9 bases. This CDR3 contains 15 residues. Germline values: CDR1 SQVTM, CDR2 ANQGSEA. Trimming removed 4 bases from V and 2 bases from J; junction bases left unmatched: 8. The chain's CDR3 is CSVGSTGTGQETQYF. As DNA, the CDR3 is TGCAGCGTTGGTAGTACCGGGACAGGGCAAGAGACCCAGTACTTC.

The V gene is TRBV20-1, the J gene TRBJ2-1, with D uncertain. Trimming removed 1 base from V and 10 bases from J, with 8 bases in between. The CDR3 is 11 amino acids. Germline CDR1 DFQATT, CDR2 SNEGSKA (reference sequence). Here the CDR3 reads CSARATWEQFF. The CDR3 bases are TGCAGTGCTAGAGCGACCTGGGAGCAGTTCTTC.

The V and J genes are TRBV11-2 and TRBJ2-7, with unresolved D. The CDR3 totals 15 residues. Germline V gives CDR1 SGHAT, CDR2 FQNNGV. V gave up 6 bases and J gave up 7 bases, with 22 bases separating them. CDR3 loop: CASSGTWGSYNEQYF. In DNA, the CDR3 is TGTGCCAGCAGTGGCACCTGGGGTTCCTACAATGAGCAGTACTTC.

This clonotype has only a few counts. The chain combines TRBV20-1 with TRBJ2-1, with D perhaps TRBD2 (6 bases). Per the germline V gene, CDR1 is DFQATT and CDR2 is SNEGSKA (reference sequence). V lost 5 bases to trimming and J lost 5 bases, with 16 bases between them. The CDR3 is 14 amino acids. The CDR3 bases are TGCAGTGCTTACGGAGGGGCTGCAGACAATGAGCAGTTCTTC. Translation gives CSAYGGAADNEQFF.

Regarding this clonotype: Compared with germline, one end of the junction differs, possibly owing to a read error. The V gene is TRBV6-5, the J gene TRBJ1-6; D gene ambiguous. The CDR3 totals 15 residues. CDR1 is MNHEY and CDR2 is SVGAGI in the germline V gene. The CDR3 here is CASSYSAGMNSPLHF. The CDR3 bases are TGTGCCAGCAGCTACTCGGCAGGAATGAATTCACCCCTCCACTTT.

This clonotype was counted at least ten times. The V and J genes are TRBV3-1 and TRBJ2-1; the D gene is possibly TRBD1 (6 bases). This CDR3 is built from 12 residues. The germline V and J ends were trimmed by 1 base and 12 bases, with 10 bases remaining between them. The germline gives CDR1 LGHDT, CDR2 YNNKEL (reference sequence). CDR3 in DNA: TGTGCCAGCAGCCAAGTGAGCAGGGGGCAGTTCTTC. Protein product: CASSQVSRGQFF.

The chain recombines TRBV12-3 or TRBV12-4 with TRBJ2-5; D remains ambiguous. Trimming took 3 bases from V and 11 from J, leaving 13 bases between them. The CDR3 runs 12 residues. In DNA form, the CDR3 reads TGTGCCAGCAGTTTCGTCCTTATGGAGCAGTACTTC. Protein: CASSFVLMEQYF.

The chain uses TRBV12-3 or TRBV12-4 and TRBJ2-6; 8 bases fit TRBD2. CDR3 length: 18 amino acids. J was trimmed by 0 bases and V by 6 bases; bases with no gene match: 10. CDR3 residues: CASSREREHFSGANVLTF. The CDR3 DNA is TGTGCCAGCAGCCGGGAGCGGGAGCACTTCTCTGGGGCCAACGTCCTGACTTTC.

V is TRBV4-3 and J is TRBJ2-5; 7 bases align to TRBD2. The DNA end favors TRBJ2-1, so the J call may be wrong. CDR3 size: 17 residues. Looked up from germline, CDR1 is LGHNA and CDR2 is YSLEER. The CDR3 protein is CASSPGNAGEGQETQFF. The DNA for the CDR3 is TGCGCCAGCAGCCCTGGCAATGCGGGAGAGGGGCAAGAGACCCAGTTCTTC.

The chain uses TRBV14 and TRBJ2-4; tentatively, D is TRBD2 (6 bases). V was trimmed by 5 bases and J by 6 bases, leaving 11 bases between them. Germline V gene data show CDR1 as SGHDN and CDR2 as FVKESK. The CDR3 is made up of 13 amino acids. CDR3 DNA: TGTGCCAGCAGCGAGGGACTGCTAAACATTCAGTACTTC. Protein sequence: CASSEGLLNIQYF.

In its sample, this clonotype was seen a few times. The chain uses TRBV6-5 and TRBJ1-5, with 8 bases lining up with TRBD1. The germline V gene has CDR1 MNHEY and CDR2 SVGAGI. The CDR3 is 17 residues long. Unmatched junction bases numbered 15, after V lost 8 bases and J lost 3 bases. CDR3 in amino acids: CASGHRTGMGINQPQHF. CDR3 coding DNA: TGTGCCAGCGGTCACCGGACAGGGATGGGTATCAATCAGCCCCAGCATTTT.

The chain links TRBV4-1 to TRBJ2-3, with 9 positions matching TRBD2. CDR3 length equals 18 residues. V was clipped by 3 bases and J by 2 bases; unmatched bases: 12. From germline, CDR1 is MGHRA and CDR2 YSYEKL. This CDR3 reads CASSHPSGLAKLTDTQYF. Written as DNA, the CDR3 is TGCGCCAGCAGCCATCCCTCCGGACTAGCGAAACTCACAGATACGCAGTATTTT.

The chain has TRBV18 and TRBJ2-7; D may correspond to TRBD1 or TRBD2 (5 bases each). CDR1 KGHSH and CDR2 LQKENI come from the germline V gene. V lost 6 bases and J lost 4, with 13 bases in between. The CDR3 covers 13 residues. For the CDR3, the DNA is TGTGCCAGCTCCCCCAGAGGGGAGTACGAGCAGTACTTC. Translation: CASSPRGEYEQYF.

The chain is built from TRBV6-1 and TRBJ1-2, with 8 bases fitting TRBD1. CDR1 is MNHNS, CDR2 SASEGT, per germline. V shed 6 bases, J shed 5 bases, and the junction held 5 bases outside the gene matches. The CDR3 is 13 amino acids. DNA of the CDR3: TGTGCCAGCAGGGACAGGGAGGGGTATGGCTACACCTTC. Translation gives CASRDREGYGYTF.

J is TRBJ2-1 and V is TRBV25-1, with 7 bases fitting TRBD2. The ends lost 3 bases at V and 6 bases at J; junction bases unmatched: 2. Germline assignment: CDR1 MGHDK and CDR2 SYGVNS. This CDR3 contains 13 residues. CDR3 bases: TGTGCCAGCAGTGATACGGGGGGCAATGAGCAGTTCTTC. It is translated as CASSDTGGNEQFF.

The V and J genes are TRBV3-1 and TRBJ1-2; TRBD1 is a possible D gene (6 bases). The germline gives CDR1 LGHDT, CDR2 YNNKEL (reference sequence). V lost 2 bases to trimming and J lost 7 bases, with 8 bases between them. This CDR3 contains 12 residues. The CDR3 coding sequence is TGTGCCAGCAGCCAAAGGGGGGCTGGCTACACCTTC. Protein sequence: CASSQRGAGYTF.

J is TRBJ1-2 and V is TRBV14, with TRBD1 as a possible D gene (6 bases). Trimming stripped 0 bases from V and 7 bases from J, with 12 bases between. Germline lookup yields CDR1 SGHDN and CDR2 FVKESK. The CDR3 consists of 14 residues. CDR3 residues: CASSQEIGGSGYTF. The CDR3 DNA reads as TGTGCCAGCAGCCAAGAGATCGGGGGCTCTGGCTACACCTTC.

This chain connects TRBV12-3 or TRBV12-4 to TRBJ2-1; 10 bases are shared with TRBD2. The CDR3 sequence is 16 residues long. The ends lost 6 bases at V and 13 bases at J; junction bases unmatched: 18. The CDR3: CASSLTGLARQETQFF. CDR3 DNA sequence: TGTGCCAGCAGCCTGACGGGACTAGCGAGGCAAGAGACCCAGTTCTTC.